A selection of T cell receptor beta chains follows, all from one sample in a study of breast tumors, draining lymph nodes, adjacent tissues. TCRdb itself ran the multiplex PCR reads through MiXCR, one entry per CDR3 protein. In the table there are about 230,000 distinct CDR3 sequences, approximately 31% of which are singletons. The sequenced material came from axillary lymph node tissue. Every receptor here comes from a female donor with breast cancer. Some clones in this sample may be carry-over from other donors' samples. The CDR3 runs from the conserved cysteine through the conserved F or W. A D gene is named only where the DNA matches it firmly. Not all rows give a size; the values are once, few, many and, for expanded clones, a class.

cdr3_length	v_call	j_call	d_call	clone_size	cdr3_nt	cdr3_aa
18	TRBV20-1	TRBJ2-3	TRBD1	-	TGCAGTGCTAGAGCGTATTTCCGGACCGGGACAGCCACAGATACGCAGTATTTT	CSARAYFRTGTATDTQYF
14	TRBV9	TRBJ2-7	-	many	TGTGCCAGCAGCGTAGGAGCTAGCGTGTACGAGCAGTACTTC	CASSVGASVYEQYF
14	TRBV20-1	TRBJ1-2	-	many	TGCAGTGCTAGGAGTGGCATGGGGCAGGATGGCTACACCTTC	CSARSGMGQDGYTF
12	TRBV5-4	TRBJ2-7	-	-	TGTGCCAGTGGGAGTCAGGCGCGCGTGCAGTACTTC	CASGSQARVQYF
15	TRBV11-2	TRBJ2-5	-	-	TGTGCCAGCAGCTTTAGTACGGGCGGCACCGAGACCCAGTACTTC	CASSFSTGGTETQYF
11	TRBV14	TRBJ2-7	-	many	TGTGCCAGCAGCCAAACGACTAGACAGTACTTC	CASSQTTRQYF
14	TRBV3-1	TRBJ1-2	-	-	TGTGCCAGCAGCCAAGATAGTGGGGTCTATGGCTACACCTTC	CASSQDSGVYGYTF
10	TRBV20-1	TRBJ2-5	-	-	TGCAGTGCTAGACCATTCCAGGCGTACTTC	CSARPFQAYF
14	TRBV12-3/TRBV12-4	TRBJ2-1	-	many	TGTGCCAGCAGTTCATGGGCGGCATACAATGAGCAGTTCTTC	CASSSWAAYNEQFF
12	TRBV6-2/TRBV6-3	TRBJ1-3	-	many	TGTGCCAGCAGTTACCAGGATCGCACCATATATTTT	CASSYQDRTIYF
16	TRBV6-5	TRBJ2-2	TRBD2	many	TGTGCCACCCAGGGGCGGGAGGGGGCATGGTCCGGGGAGCTGTTTTTT	CATQGREGAWSGELFF
14	TRBV2	TRBJ2-1	TRBD2	many	TGTGCCAGCAGAGGGCGAGCGGGAGTTAATGAGCAGTTCTTC	CASRGRAGVNEQFF
14	TRBV20-1	TRBJ2-1	-	many	TGCAGTGCTACCGGGACCCAGCGTCACAATGAGCAGTTCTTC	CSATGTQRHNEQFF
17	TRBV13	TRBJ2-3	-	once	TGTGCCAGCAGCTTGCCCCCTTCCGGGACTGACACAGATACGCAGTATTTT	CASSLPPSGTDTDTQYF
16	TRBV20-1	TRBJ1-5	-	many	TGCAGTGCTAGAGATGTAAGGGACACCTCAAATCAGCCCCAGCATTTT	CSARDVRDTSNQPQHF
13	TRBV11-3	TRBJ2-7	-	many	TGTGCCAGCAGCTTAACCCTCTTGGCCGAGCAGTACTTC	CASSLTLLAEQYF
15	TRBV6-5	TRBJ2-7	TRBD2	many	TGTGCCAGCAGCTTGGGACTAGCGGGGGCCTACGAGCAGTACTTC	CASSLGLAGAYEQYF
15	TRBV18	TRBJ2-2	TRBD2	many	TGTGCCAGCTCAACTAGCGGGAGGGCCGCCGGGGAGCTGTTTTTT	CASSTSGRAAGELFF
14	TRBV30	TRBJ2-7	TRBD1	many	TGTGCCTGGAGTTCCGGGACAGGGGGTCGAGAGCAGTACTTC	CAWSSGTGGREQYF
13	TRBV12-3/TRBV12-4	TRBJ2-1	TRBD1	many	TGTGCCAGCAGACAACAGGGGCTAGGGGGCCCGTTCTTC	CASRQQGLGGPFF
17	TRBV6-2/TRBV6-3	TRBJ1-4	-	many	TGTGCCAGCAAACGCGACCAGACCGGGGGCTATAATGAAAAACTGTTTTTT	CASKRDQTGGYNEKLFF
16	TRBV12-3/TRBV12-4	TRBJ2-1	-	many	TGTGCCAGCAGCCCACTGGGTGGGGTATTAAGGAATGAGCAGTTCTTC	CASSPLGGVLRNEQFF
13	TRBV20-1	TRBJ2-7	-	many	TGCAGTGCCCTCCTCGGCTATTCCTACGAGCAGTACTTC	CSALLGYSYEQYF
15	TRBV30	TRBJ2-7	TRBD2	many	TGTGCCTGGAGTACTCGCGGAATAGCGGGAGGGTCGCGGTACTTC	CAWSTRGIAGGSRYF
18	TRBV11-1	TRBJ2-3	TRBD2	many	TGTGCCAGCAGCTTATTAAGGAGTAGCGGGAGCCCCACAGATACGCAGTATTTT	CASSLLRSSGSPTDTQYF
13	TRBV11-2	TRBJ2-5	-	-	TGTGCCAGCGGGGGGAGTTCCTCGGAGACCCAGTACTTC	CASGGSSSETQYF
16	TRBV9	TRBJ2-1	-	many	TGTGCCAGCAGCGTACGGGATGGACCACAAAACAATGAGCAGTTCTTC	CASSVRDGPQNNEQFF
16	TRBV10-3	TRBJ2-1	-	-	TGTGCCATCAGTGAGTCGATGGCGGGGGCTTTCAATGAGCAGTTCTTC	CAISESMAGAFNEQFF
15	TRBV7-2	TRBJ2-1	TRBD2	many	TGTGCCAGCAGCTCAGGACCTAGCGGAAACAATGAGCAGTTCTTC	CASSSGPSGNNEQFF
13	TRBV7-2	TRBJ2-7	-	many	TGTGCCAGCAGCTTAGTGGGCAGGTACGAGCAGTACTTC	CASSLVGRYEQYF
15	TRBV18	TRBJ2-7	TRBD2	few	TGTGCCAGCTCACTAGTAAGCGGGAAGGGCTACGAGCAGTACTTC	CASSLVSGKGYEQYF
14	TRBV11-2	TRBJ2-1	TRBD2	many	TGTGCCAGCAAAGGACTAGCGGGAGGTCATGAGCAGTTCTTC	CASKGLAGGHEQFF
15	TRBV25-1	TRBJ2-1	-	-	TGTGCCAGCAGCGTTGACGAGGGTTCCTACAATGAGCAGTTCTTC	CASSVDEGSYNEQFF
14	TRBV6-5	TRBJ1-6	-	-	TGTGCCGGCAGTACCGGACCCCGAAATTCACCCCTCCACTTT	CAGSTGPRNSPLHF
14	TRBV10-1	TRBJ2-1	-	-	TGCGCCAGCCAAGGAGGAAGCTCCTACAATGAGCAGTTCTTC	CASQGGSSYNEQFF
15	TRBV7-9	TRBJ2-5	TRBD2	-	TGTGCCAGCAGCTTGGAACTAGCGGGGCAAGGGACCCAGTACTTC	CASSLELAGQGTQYF
14	TRBV28	TRBJ2-3	TRBD1	many	TGTGCCAGCAGGTCAGGGGGTGAAGGAGATACGCAGTATTTT	CASRSGGEGDTQYF
15	TRBV7-9	TRBJ2-7	TRBD1	-	TGTGCCAGCAAAGGAGGACAGGGGGCTATGTACGAGCAGCACTTC	CASKGGQGAMYEQHF
12	TRBV6-1	TRBJ2-1	TRBD2	many	TGTGCCAGCAGTGCTACTAGCGGGAGGGAGTTCTTC	CASSATSGREFF
18	TRBV20-1	TRBJ1-6	TRBD1	-	TGCAGTGCTAGAGGAGGAGGACAGGGGGTACTACTTAATTCACCCCTCCACTTT	CSARGGGQGVLLNSPLHF
13	TRBV6-1	TRBJ1-1	TRBD1	-	TGTGCCAGCAGTGGACAGGGTGACACTGAAGCTTTCTTT	CASSGQGDTEAFF
18	TRBV7-2	TRBJ1-1	TRBD1	-	TGTGCCAGCATTGGAGCGACAGGGGGCCGGTCCTGGGACCCTGAAGCTTTCTTT	CASIGATGGRSWDPEAFF
14	TRBV15	TRBJ2-5	TRBD1	-	TGTGCCACCAGCTTCGGGACAGATGCAGAGACCCAGTACTTC	CATSFGTDAETQYF
17	TRBV6-6	TRBJ2-1	-	many	TGTGCCAGCAGTTACTCCCCTCAGCGGCAGTCGTACAATGAGCAGTTCTTC	CASSYSPQRQSYNEQFF
17	TRBV3-1	TRBJ2-3	-	-	TGTCCCAGCAGCCAAGATCTGGACATCTTCTGGACAGATACGCAGTATTTT	CPSSQDLDIFWTDTQYF
14	TRBV28	TRBJ1-5	-	-	TGTGCCAGCAAAGTAGCGGGGTTAAATCAGCCCCAGCATTTT	CASKVAGLNQPQHF
16	TRBV2	TRBJ2-5	-	many	TGTGCCAGCAGTGAAATATGGGGGGGCGACCAAGAGACCCAGTACTTC	CASSEIWGGDQETQYF
12	TRBV19	TRBJ2-1	-	many	TGTGCCAGTAGTGCCCACTTAGGGCCTCAGTTCTTC	CASSAHLGPQFF
14	TRBV20-1	TRBJ2-3	-	many	TGCAGTGCTAGGGGCGCCCAGGGGACCGATACGCAGTATTTT	CSARGAQGTDTQYF
11	TRBV9	TRBJ2-5	-	-	TGTGCCTCGGGGCAGGGGGAGACCCAGTACTTC	CASGQGETQYF
17	TRBV6-5	TRBJ2-6	TRBD1	-	TGTGCCAGCAGTTTCACTTGGACAGGCTCTGGGGCCAACGTCCTGACTTTC	CASSFTWTGSGANVLTF
12	TRBV12-3/TRBV12-4	TRBJ2-6	-	once	TGTGCCAGCAGCGAGCAGGGGGGCGCTGAAGCTTTC	CASSEQGGAEAF
14	TRBV7-8	TRBJ1-2	-	many	TGTGCCAGCAGCTTAGTCCCGGGAACGTATGGCTACACCTTC	CASSLVPGTYGYTF
14	TRBV5-4	TRBJ2-1	-	-	TGTGCCAGCAGCTTGGAATGGACTAACAATGAGCAGTTCTTC	CASSLEWTNNEQFF
17	TRBV9	TRBJ1-1	TRBD1	-	TGTGCCAGCAGCGTATACCCCGGGGCAGGGGGCGACACTGAAGCTTTCTTT	CASSVYPGAGGDTEAFF
17	TRBV9	TRBJ2-1	TRBD2	many	TGTGCCAGCAGCGTAGGGGTTAGCGGGACCTCCTACAATGAGCAGTTCTTC	CASSVGVSGTSYNEQFF
13	TRBV2	TRBJ2-3	-	many	TGTGCCAGCAGTGCGGAGGTTGGAGATACGCAGTATTTT	CASSAEVGDTQYF
15	TRBV20-1	TRBJ1-2	TRBD1	many	TGCAGTGCGAATTCCGGGGACAGGGGACGAAGGGGCTACACCTTC	CSANSGDRGRRGYTF
16	TRBV7-6	TRBJ2-2	TRBD2	many	TGTGCCAGCAGCAAAGGACTAGCGGGAGCCCCCGGGGAGCTGTTTTTT	CASSKGLAGAPGELFF